This is a list of T cell receptor beta chains from one sample in a study of beta chain features in type 1 diabetes. The repertoire was sequenced with immunoSEQ multiplex PCR; TCRdb's copy has only in-frame clones and lacks some. In the table there are 200,000 to 250,000 clones, around 68% of which are singletons. Sequencing was done on a sample of naive CD4+ T cells from blood. The receptor set was obtained from a man aged 25 to 40 in good health. Both conserved end residues are part of each CDR3. D genes are given only for firm matches. Clone size is stated in some rows and not others, as once, few, many or a class when expanded.

>TRBJ2-4|TRBV7-9|.|few
CASSPGDYGTDF
TGTGCCAGCAGCCCGGGCGATTACGGCACCGACTTC
>TRBJ1-2|TRBV29-1|.|.
CSVGGTGANYGYTF
TGCAGCGTCGGAGGGACGGGAGCTAACTATGGCTACACCTTC
>TRBJ2-1|TRBV15|.|once
CATSIDAAAYNEQFF
TGTGCCACCAGCATCGACGCGGCAGCCTACAATGAGCAGTTCTTC
>TRBJ2-6|TRBV29-1|.|.
CSVQAGANVLTF
TGCAGCGTGCAAGCTGGGGCCAACGTCCTGACTTTC
>TRBJ2-7|TRBV29-1|TRBD1|.
CSVAQGQGAYEQYF
TGCAGCGTCGCACAGGGACAGGGGGCCTACGAGCAGTACTTC
>TRBJ2-2|TRBV7-9|.|.
CASRLTGELFF
TGTGCCAGCAGGCTAACCGGGGAGCTGTTTTTT
>TRBJ2-2|TRBV30|TRBD1|.
CAWSTGGGLYTGELFF
TGTGCCTGGAGTACAGGGGGCGGATTGTACACCGGGGAGCTGTTTTTT
>TRBJ2-1|TRBV30|.|.
CAWSGQEPHEQFF
TGTGCCTGGAGTGGGCAGGAACCCCATGAGCAGTTCTTC
>TRBJ1-1|TRBV15|.|.
CATSREPWKGTTEAFF
TGTGCCACCAGCAGAGAACCGTGGAAGGGAACCACTGAAGCTTTCTTT
>TRBJ2-5|TRBV28|.|.
CASSLGSAETQYF
TGTGCCAGCAGTTTAGGGTCGGCGGAGACCCAGTACTTC
>TRBJ2-5|TRBV12-2|.|.
CASRLEFQGHGTQYF
TGTGCAAGTCGCTTAGAATTCCAGGGGCACGGGACCCAGTACTTC
>TRBJ1-1|TRBV30|.|.
CALGPQGNTEAFF
TGTGCCCTTGGCCCTCAGGGTAACACTGAAGCTTTCTTT
>TRBJ1-2|TRBV30|.|few
CAWSSRTGGGYTF
TGTGCCTGGAGTTCCCGGACGGGAGGAGGCTACACCTTC
>TRBJ2-5|TRBV30|TRBD2|.
CAWSRVAGGQETQYF
TGTGCCTGGAGTAGGGTAGCGGGAGGGCAAGAGACCCAGTACTTC
>TRBJ2-3|TRBV9|.|.
CASSAHVSTDTQYF
TGTGCCAGCAGCGCCCACGTTTCCACAGATACGCAGTATTTT
>TRBJ2-3|TRBV30|.|.
CAWSVHGTDTQYF
TGTGCCTGGAGTGTACATGGCACAGATACGCAGTATTTT
>TRBJ2-2|TRBV29-1|TRBD1|few
CSVGGGANTGELFF
TGCAGCGTTGGAGGGGGCGCGAACACCGGGGAGCTGTTTTTT
>TRBJ2-7|TRBV18|.|.
CASSPRTRGFYEQYF
TGTGCCAGCTCACCCCGGACTAGGGGGTTCTACGAGCAGTACTTC
>TRBJ1-1|TRBV16|.|.
CASSQYRETEAFF
TGTGCCAGCAGCCAATACAGGGAAACTGAAGCTTTCTTT
>TRBJ1-5|TRBV23-1|.|.
CASRRMTETF
TGCGCCAGCAGACGAATGACAGAGACATTT
>TRBJ2-3|TRBV4-3|.|once
CASSQDWSGADTQYF
TGCGCCAGCAGCCAAGATTGGTCGGGGGCGGATACGCAGTATTTT
>TRBJ2-3|TRBV4-3|TRBD2|.
CASSQISAGGSTDTQYF
TGCGCCAGCAGCCAAATTTCAGCGGGAGGTAGCACAGATACGCAGTATTTT
>TRBJ2-5|TRBV29-1|.|few
CSCRRILSWETQYF
TGCAGCTGTCGCCGCATCCTTAGCTGGGAGACCCAGTACTTC
>TRBJ2-3|TRBV7-6|.|once
CASSRRSGTDTQYF
TGTGCCAGCAGCCGTCGCAGCGGCACAGATACGCAGTATTTT
>TRBJ2-7|TRBV7-6|.|.
CASSDLRGRHYEQYF
TGTGCCAGCAGCGACCTTCGGGGGAGACACTACGAGCAGTACTTC
>TRBJ2-1|TRBV5-1|TRBD2|.
CASSLVFAGGYNEQFF
TGCGCCAGCAGCTTGGTGTTCGCGGGAGGCTACAATGAGCAGTTCTTC
>TRBJ2-2|TRBV14|TRBD2|.
CASSQLAVNTGELFF
TGTGCCAGCAGCCAACTAGCGGTGAACACCGGGGAGCTGTTTTTT
>TRBJ2-7|TRBV2|TRBD1|.
CASSQGQLRTYEQYF
TGTGCCAGCAGTCAGGGACAGCTTCGGACCTACGAGCAGTACTTC
>TRBJ1-5|TRBV30|.|.
CAWSAGLDQPQHF
TGTGCCTGGAGTGCAGGGCTGGATCAGCCCCAGCATTTT
>TRBJ2-3|TRBV29-1|.|.
CSVGGSYTDTQYF
TGCAGCGTTGGGGGCAGCTACACAGATACGCAGTATTTT
>TRBJ1-1|TRBV6-5|.|.
CATFRTEAFF
TGTGCCACTTTCCGCACTGAAGCTTTCTTT
>TRBJ1-2|TRBV10-3|.|few
CAISDQVEGYTF
TGTGCCATCAGTGACCAGGTGGAAGGCTACACCTTC
>TRBJ2-1|TRBV29-1|TRBD2|.
CSVEGSTGLAPTYNEQFF
TGCAGCGTTGAGGGGTCTACAGGACTAGCACCGACCTACAATGAGCAGTTCTTC
>TRBJ2-5|TRBV5-1|.|.
CASSSRRPVQETQYF
TGCGCCAGCAGCTCCCGTCGGCCGGTACAAGAGACCCAGTACTTC
>TRBJ1-1|TRBV14|.|.
CASSQFGPGEAFF
TGTGCCAGCAGCCAATTTGGACCGGGAGAAGCTTTCTTT
>TRBJ2-7|TRBV5-4|.|few
CASSLRGAEYEQYF
TGTGCCAGCAGCTTGCGGGGGGCAGAGTACGAGCAGTACTTC
>TRBJ2-6|TRBV7-9|.|few
CASSGVSSGANVLTF
TGTGCCAGCTCAGGAGTGAGCTCTGGGGCCAACGTCCTGACTTTC
>TRBJ2-7|TRBV7-2|TRBD2|.
CASSTGTTSYEQYF
TGTGCCAGCAGCACTGGGACTACGTCCTACGAGCAGTACTTC
>TRBJ2-3|TRBV29-1|TRBD2|few
CSVVLKRGPDTQYF
TGCAGCGTGGTTTTAAAGCGGGGGCCAGATACGCAGTATTTT
>TRBJ2-5|TRBV15|.|.
CATSRVGGYETQYF
TGTGCCACCAGCAGAGTAGGGGGATACGAGACCCAGTACTTC
>TRBJ2-7|TRBV6-5|TRBD2|.
CASRTPGGYEQYF
TGTGCCAGCAGGACCCCGGGGGGCTACGAGCAGTACTTC
>TRBJ2-5|TRBV30|.|.
CAWSGYQGIRETQYF
TGTGCCTGGAGTGGGTATCAGGGGATTCGGGAGACCCAGTACTTC
>TRBJ2-5|TRBV6-1|TRBD1|few
CASSPQTGRETQYF
TGTGCCAGCAGTCCCCAGACAGGGCGAGAGACCCAGTACTTC
>TRBJ2-7|TRBV13|.|.
CASSLGGRSYEQYF
TGTGCCAGCAGCTTAGGTGGGAGATCTTACGAGCAGTACTTC
>TRBJ2-1|TRBV29-1|.|few
CTSGDSYNEQFF
TGCACCTCGGGGGACTCCTACAATGAGCAGTTCTTC